The 9 T cell receptor beta chains below come from one sample, sequenced in a study of lymphopenia after photon versus proton radiotherapy. Measured with immunoSEQ multiplex PCR; TCRdb has only the in-frame clones, and not every one. The table lists tens of thousands of clones, 65% to 85% of them singletons. Sample: peripheral blood, taken from a patient treated with proton-based radiotherapy. These receptors all stem from a woman aged 70-85 years with pancreatic cancer.

The chain recombines TRBV19 with TRBJ1-5, with 7 bases fitting TRBD1. The CDR3 length is 16 residues. V gave up 6 bases and J gave up 4 bases; unmatched junction bases: 12. The germline gives CDR1 LNHDA, CDR2 SQIVND (reference sequence). Written as DNA, the CDR3 is TGTGCCAGTAGCTCAACCCGGACAGGCTCTAATCAGCCCCAGCATTTT. Amino acid sequence: CASSSTRTGSNQPQHF.

This chain links TRBV28 with TRBJ2-7; TRBD2 might be the D (5 bases). CDR1 MDHEN and CDR2 SYDVKM come from the germline V gene. The CDR3 spans 15 residues. Trimming removed 6 bases from V and 1 base from J, with 16 bases in between. The CDR3 protein is CASRSPSGFSYEQYF. The CDR3 nucleotides read TGTGCCAGCAGATCCCCCAGCGGCTTTTCCTACGAGCAGTACTTC.

The rearrangement uses TRBV19 and TRBJ2-5; 8 bases agree with TRBD1. The end of the DNA fits TRBJ2-7 better, so the J call may be wrong. Per the germline V gene, CDR1 is LNHDA and CDR2 is SQIVND (reference sequence). The CDR3 is made up of 13 amino acids. CDR3 region: CASKRTGMYEQYF. The CDR3 nucleotides are TGTGCCAGCAAGCGGACAGGGATGTACGAGCAGTACTTC.

V is TRBV2 and J is TRBJ1-2; TRBD1 matches 7 bases. In germline, CDR1 is SNHLY, CDR2 FYNNEI. V lost 7 bases to trimming and J lost 7 bases; unmatched junction nucleotides: 12. The length of the CDR3 is 14 residues. DNA for the CDR3: TGTGCCAGCAATGTCGACAGGGAATTGGGTGGCTACACCTTC. This translates into CASNVDRELGGYTF.

V gene TRBV18 combines with J gene TRBJ2-1; tentative D call: TRBD2 (5 bases). Per germline, CDR1 KGHSH and CDR2 LQKENI. V gave up 0 bases and J gave up 9 bases, with 9 bases separating them. The CDR3 runs to 13 residues. The CDR3 loop reads CASSPPAGLEQFF. The DNA for the CDR3 is TGTGCCAGCTCACCACCGGCAGGACTTGAGCAGTTCTTC.

This chain links TRBV7-9 with TRBJ2-1, with 13 bases fitting TRBD2. The CDR3 length is 15 residues. Losses at the gene ends were 6 bases for V and 7 bases for J; bases not matched to a gene: 6. CDR1 is SEHNR, CDR2 FQNEAQ, per germline (reference sequence). In DNA form, the CDR3 reads TGTGCCAGCAGTATTCTGGGACTAGCGGGGAATGAGCAGTTCTTC. Encoded protein: CASSILGLAGNEQFF.

The V and J genes are TRBV7-3 and TRBJ2-1, with 12 bases matching TRBD2. V dropped 3 bases and J dropped 4; count of bases not matched to a gene: 4. The CDR3 totals 16 residues. Germline V gene sequence: CDR1 SGHTA, CDR2 FQGTGA. The CDR3 DNA reads as TGTGCCAGCAGCTTGTCTAGCGGGAGGGATTACAATGAGCAGTTCTTC. Protein: CASSLSSGRDYNEQFF.

This chain uses TRBV6-5 with TRBJ2-7, with 8 bases fitting TRBD2. The germline V gene encodes CDR1 MNHEY and CDR2 SVGAGI. Losses at the gene ends were 2 bases for V and 2 bases for J; bases not matched to a gene: 5. This CDR3 is 15 amino acids long. The DNA for the CDR3 is TGTGCCAGCAGTTACGGGGGACTAGGGACCTACGAGCAGTACTTC. This translates into CASSYGGLGTYEQYF.

V gene TRBV7-2 combines with J gene TRBJ2-5; 7 positions match TRBD2. Germline V gene sequence: CDR1 SGHTA, CDR2 FQGNSA. This CDR3 is built from 14 residues. After removal of 3 bases from V and 2 bases from J, the junction contained 3 bases not matched to a gene. The CDR3 DNA sequence: TGTGCCAGCAGCTTCCCGGGAGGTCAAGAGACCCAGTACTTC. It yields the protein CASSFPGGQETQYF.